This TCR beta chain came from a study of shared clonotypes between healthy human individuals. Libraries were prepared by immunoSEQ multiplex PCR; TCRdb keeps only in-frame clonotypes and omits some of them. The sample lists some 2 million clones; roughly 94% were seen once. Naive CD8 cells, CD45RO-negative and positively selected for CCR7, excluded terminally differentiated effector memory CD45RA+ cells. The CDR3 is 18 amino acids. The V gene end was trimmed by 0 bases and the J gene end by 3 bases; junction bases not matched to a gene: 7. The germline V gene has CDR1 SGHVS and CDR2 FQNEAQ. Material: naive CD8+ T cells sorted from blood. The clonotype originates from a man in his late teens or twenties in good health. The chain joins TRBV7-8 to TRBJ2-1; 11 positions match TRBD2. The CDR3 loop is CASSLALISGRVYNEQFF. CDR3 nucleotides: TGTGCCAGCAGCTTAGCGCTAATTAGCGGGAGGGTCTACAATGAGCAGTTCTTC.